Included here is one TCR beta chain sequence, with context. The CDR3 runs to 15 residues. The V end was cut by 6 bases, the J end by 3 bases, with 17 bases between. The germline CDR1 and CDR2 sequences are SNHLY and FYNNEI. This record belongs to a study of T cells of healthy individuals. TCRdb redid the calling of the 5' RACE reads with MiXCR, one entry per CDR3 protein. The table lists about 41,000 distinct CDR3 sequences, roughly 4.3% of them singletons. The clonotype was recovered from a human donor in good health. This chain links TRBV2 with TRBJ1-1; D is possibly TRBD1 (5 bases). The CDR3 sequence: CASRALGVRDTEAFF. CDR3 sequence (DNA): TGTGCCAGCAGGGCCCTAGGGGTCCGGGACACTGAAGCTTTCTTT.